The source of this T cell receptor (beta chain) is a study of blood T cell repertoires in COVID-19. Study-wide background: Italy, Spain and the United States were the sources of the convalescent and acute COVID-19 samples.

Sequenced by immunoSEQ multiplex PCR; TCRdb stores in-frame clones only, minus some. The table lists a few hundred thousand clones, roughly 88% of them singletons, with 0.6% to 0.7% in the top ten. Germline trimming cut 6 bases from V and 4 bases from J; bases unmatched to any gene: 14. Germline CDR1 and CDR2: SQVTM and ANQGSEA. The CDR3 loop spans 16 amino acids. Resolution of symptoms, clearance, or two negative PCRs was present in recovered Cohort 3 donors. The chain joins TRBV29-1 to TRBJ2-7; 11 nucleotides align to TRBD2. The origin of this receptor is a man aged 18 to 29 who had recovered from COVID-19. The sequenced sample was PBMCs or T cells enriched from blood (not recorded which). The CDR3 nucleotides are TGCAGCGTAGAAAGAGACACCGGGACTAGCGGTTACGAGCAGTACTTC. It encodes CSVERDTGTSGYEQYF.